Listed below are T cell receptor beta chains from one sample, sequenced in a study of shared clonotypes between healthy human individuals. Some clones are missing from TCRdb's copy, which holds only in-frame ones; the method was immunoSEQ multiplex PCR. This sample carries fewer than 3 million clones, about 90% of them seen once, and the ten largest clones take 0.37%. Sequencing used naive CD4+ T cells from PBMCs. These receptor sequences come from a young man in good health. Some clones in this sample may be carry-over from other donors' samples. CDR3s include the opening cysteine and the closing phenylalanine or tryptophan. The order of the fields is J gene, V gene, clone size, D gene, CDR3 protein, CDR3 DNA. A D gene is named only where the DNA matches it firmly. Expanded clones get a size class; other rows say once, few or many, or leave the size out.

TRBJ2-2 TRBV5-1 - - CASSFDPMGGELFF TGCGCCAGCAGCTTCGACCCGATGGGCGGGGAGCTGTTTTTT
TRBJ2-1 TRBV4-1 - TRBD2 CASSQVAGVGEQFF TGCGCCAGCAGCCAAGTGGCGGGAGTCGGTGAGCAGTTCTTC
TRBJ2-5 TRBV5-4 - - CASSPRGGGKETQYF TGTGCCAGCAGCCCTAGGGGGGGCGGGAAAGAGACCCAGTACTTC
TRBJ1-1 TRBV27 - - CASSFSPPQRAFF TGTGCCAGCAGTTTCTCCCCTCCACAGCGGGCTTTCTTT
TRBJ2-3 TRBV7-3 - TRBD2 CASSFGVAGSTDTQYF TGTGCCAGCAGCTTTGGTGTAGCGGGGAGCACAGATACGCAGTATTTT
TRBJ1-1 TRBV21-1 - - CASSKGGSPMNTEAFF TGTGCCAGCAGCAAAGGGGGCAGCCCTATGAACACTGAAGCTTTCTTT
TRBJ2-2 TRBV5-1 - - CASRQSGGTGELFF TGCGCCAGCAGACAAAGTGGTGGGACCGGGGAGCTGTTTTTT
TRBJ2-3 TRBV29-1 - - CSVGTLVADTQYF TGCAGCGTTGGGACCCTGGTTGCGGATACGCAGTATTTT
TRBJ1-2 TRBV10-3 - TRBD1 CAAGQGVNYGYTF TGTGCCGCGGGACAGGGAGTTAACTATGGCTACACCTTC
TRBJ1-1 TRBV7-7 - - CASSPDPGTEAFF TGTGCCAGCAGCCCCGACCCAGGGACTGAAGCTTTCTTT
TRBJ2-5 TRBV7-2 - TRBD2 CASSPWTSGRGEETQYF TGTGCCAGCAGCCCCTGGACTAGCGGGAGAGGAGAAGAGACCCAGTACTTC
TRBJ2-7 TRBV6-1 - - CASRGDTSTSEQYF TGTGCCAGCAGAGGAGACACCAGTACCTCCGAGCAGTACTTC
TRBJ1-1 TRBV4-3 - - CASSQDRGANTEAFF TGCGCCAGCAGCCAAGATCGGGGGGCAAACACTGAAGCTTTCTTT
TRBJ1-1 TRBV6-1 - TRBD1 CASSWTGVLNTEAFF TGTGCCAGCAGTTGGACAGGGGTCTTGAACACTGAAGCTTTCTTT
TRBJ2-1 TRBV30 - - CAWSLPWKLLFIRHEQFF TGTGCCTGGAGCCTCCCCTGGAAACTTTTATTTATCCGGCATGAGCAGTTCTTC
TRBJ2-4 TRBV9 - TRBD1 CASSAGQGRDIQYF TGTGCCAGCAGCGCCGGACAGGGTAGGGACATTCAGTACTTC
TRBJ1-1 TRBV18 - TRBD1 CASSPSLPGGMRGTEAFF TGTGCCAGCTCACCGTCGTTGCCAGGGGGAATGAGGGGCACTGAAGCTTTCTTT
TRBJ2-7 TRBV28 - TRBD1 CASSWGQPLYEQYF TGTGCCAGCAGCTGGGGACAGCCACTCTACGAGCAGTACTTC
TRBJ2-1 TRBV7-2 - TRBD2 CASSLVRVSGMSGEQFF TGTGCCAGCAGCTTAGTGCGGGTTAGCGGGATGTCCGGTGAGCAGTTCTTC
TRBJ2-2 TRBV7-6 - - CASGRTQGTTGELFF TGTGCCAGCGGCCGGACACAGGGAACCACCGGGGAGCTGTTTTTT
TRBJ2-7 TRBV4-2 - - CASSQDLARTEQYF TGTGCCAGCAGCCAAGATCTTGCTAGGACCGAGCAGTACTTC
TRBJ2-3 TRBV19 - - CASSPLGWGGTDTQYF TGTGCCAGTAGCCCTCTGGGGTGGGGAGGCACAGATACGCAGTATTTT
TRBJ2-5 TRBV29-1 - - CSGRRPETQYF TGCAGCGGACGGAGGCCAGAGACCCAGTACTTC
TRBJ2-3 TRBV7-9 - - CASSLVVADTQYF TGTGCCAGCAGCTTAGTTGTAGCAGATACGCAGTATTTT
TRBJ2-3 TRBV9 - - CASSAAGQQSTDTQYF TGTGCCAGCAGCGCGGCGGGACAGCAGAGCACAGATACGCAGTATTTT
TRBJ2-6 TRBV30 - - CGQELSGANVLTF TGTGGACAAGAACTCTCTGGGGCCAACGTCCTGACTTTC
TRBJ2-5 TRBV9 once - CASSAVGYQETQYF TGTGCCAGCAGCGCCGTAGGATATCAAGAGACCCAGTACTTC
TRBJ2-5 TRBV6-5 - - CASIPFLGAETQYF TGTGCCAGCATTCCCTTCCTAGGAGCGGAGACCCAGTACTTC
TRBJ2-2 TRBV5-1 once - CASSFYPGDYNTGELFF TGCGCCAGCAGCTTCTATCCCGGGGATTACAACACCGGGGAGCTGTTTTTT
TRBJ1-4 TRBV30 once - CAWSKNGNVKKLFF TGTGCCTGGAGTAAAAACGGGAACGTTAAAAAACTGTTTTTT
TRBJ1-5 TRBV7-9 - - CASSLAGTEPSAQHF TGTGCCAGCAGCTTAGCCGGGACCGAACCTTCAGCCCAGCATTTT
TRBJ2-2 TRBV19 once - CASSISRNTGELFF TGTGCCAGTAGTATCTCTCGGAACACCGGGGAGCTGTTTTTT
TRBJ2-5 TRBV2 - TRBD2 CASGSGGAGLQGRETQYF TGTGCCAGCGGTAGCGGGGGTGCCGGCCTCCAAGGGAGAGAGACCCAGTACTTC
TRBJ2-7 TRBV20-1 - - CSARRQYEQYF TGCAGTGCTAGGCGGCAATACGAGCAGTACTTC
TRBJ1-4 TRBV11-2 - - CASSLGWGKPNEKLFF TGTGCCAGCAGCTTAGGGTGGGGAAAGCCTAATGAAAAACTGTTTTTT
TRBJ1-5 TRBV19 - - CASSGGSMGQPQHF TGTGCCAGTAGTGGGGGGTCTATGGGTCAGCCCCAGCATTTT
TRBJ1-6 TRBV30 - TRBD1 CAWSTDRGSNSPLHF TGTGCCTGGAGCACGGACAGGGGAAGCAATTCACCCCTCCACTTT
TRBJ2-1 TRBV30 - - CAWRLGKDNEQFF TGTGCCTGGAGGCTCGGGAAGGACAATGAGCAGTTCTTC
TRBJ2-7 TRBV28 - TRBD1 CASSIPGGRGYEQYF TGTGCCAGCAGTATCCCAGGGGGCCGAGGGTACGAGCAGTACTTC
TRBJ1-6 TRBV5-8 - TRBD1 CASSLSGGNSPLHF TGTGCCAGCAGCTTGTCAGGGGGGAATTCACCCCTCCACTTT
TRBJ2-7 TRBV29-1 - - CSVAQSSYEQYF TGCAGCGTCGCACAGAGCTCCTACGAGCAGTACTTC
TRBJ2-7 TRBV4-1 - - CASSQAGRNEQYF TGCGCCAGCAGCCAAGCAGGGAGAAACGAGCAGTACTTC
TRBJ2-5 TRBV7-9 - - CASGNRGIQETQYF TGTGCCAGCGGAAATCGGGGAATCCAAGAGACCCAGTACTTC
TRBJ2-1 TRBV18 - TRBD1 CASSPLGTGGYNEQFF TGTGCCAGCTCACCCCTCGGGACAGGGGGCTACAATGAGCAGTTCTTC
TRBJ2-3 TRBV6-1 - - CASSEGRILSDTQYF TGTGCCAGCAGTGAAGGTCGGATTTTATCAGATACGCAGTATTTT
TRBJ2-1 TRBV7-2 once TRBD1 CASNQGVPLGNEQFF TGTGCCAGCAACCAGGGGGTCCCCCTGGGCAATGAGCAGTTCTTC